This T cell receptor (beta chain) was observed in a study of naive and memory T cell subsets. V was trimmed by 5 bases and J by 6 bases, leaving 17 bases between them. This CDR3 has 15 amino acids. CDR1 and CDR2 from the germline V gene are LNHDA and SQIVND (reference sequence). Of note for this clonotype: Its antigen is not identified.

An equimolar mix of two oligonucleotides served as the beta constant-region primer for TRBC1 and TRBC2. TCRdb independently ran MiXCR on the UMI-ligation and nested PCR reads; one entry per CDR3 protein. The sample includes some 83,000 distinct CDR3 sequences, roughly 14% of them seen just once. General observations from the study: Between naive and memory subsets, TCR abundance power law exponents differed.

The receptor's source is a human donor in good health. The V and J genes are TRBV19 and TRBJ2-1; tentative D call: TRBD1 (5 bases). The sequenced sample was central memory CD4+ T cells from blood. The CDR3 reads CASSLHPGRVNEQFF. The CDR3 DNA reads TGTGCCAGTAGTTTGCATCCGGGCAGGGTCAATGAGCAGTTCTTC. Complete variable domain (other parts from reference TRBV19 and TRBJ2-1): DGGITQSPKYLFRKEGQNVTLSCEQNLNHDAMYWYRQDPGQGLRLIYYSQIVNDFQKGDIAEGYSVSREKKESFPLTVTSAQKNPTAFYLCASSLHPGRVNEQFFGPGTRLTVL.